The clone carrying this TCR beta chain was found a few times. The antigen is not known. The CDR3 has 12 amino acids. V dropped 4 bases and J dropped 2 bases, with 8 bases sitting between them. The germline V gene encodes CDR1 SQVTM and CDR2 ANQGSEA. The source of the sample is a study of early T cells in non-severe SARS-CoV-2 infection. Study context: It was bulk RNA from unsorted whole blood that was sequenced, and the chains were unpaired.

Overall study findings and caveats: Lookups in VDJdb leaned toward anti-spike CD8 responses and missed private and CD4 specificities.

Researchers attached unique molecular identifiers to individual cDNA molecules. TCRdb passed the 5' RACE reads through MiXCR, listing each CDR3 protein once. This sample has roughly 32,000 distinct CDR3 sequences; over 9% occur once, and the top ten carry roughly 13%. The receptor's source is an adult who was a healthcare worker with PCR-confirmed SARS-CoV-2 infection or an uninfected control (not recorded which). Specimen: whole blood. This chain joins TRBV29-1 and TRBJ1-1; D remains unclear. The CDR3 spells CSVGLENTEAFF. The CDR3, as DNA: TGCAGCGTTGGGTTGGAAAACACTGAAGCTTTCTTT.